This is a list of T cell receptor beta chains from one sample in a study of CD8 T cells in ankylosing spondylitis. TCRdb fed the 5' RACE reads into MiXCR, producing one record per CDR3 protein. The sample shows 750,000 to 850,000 distinct CDR3 sequences, about an eighth of them seen only once. Material: blood, either unsorted or a sorted T cell fraction (not recorded which). The receptors come from a male donor with ankylosing spondylitis. Both conserved end residues are part of each CDR3. A D gene is named only where the DNA matches it firmly. A row's size may be missing; if present it is once, few, many or a size class.

V gene	clone size	D gene	J gene	CDR3 DNA	CDR3 protein
TRBV19	-	-	TRBJ1-6	TGTGCCACCAGTACCACAGGGAATTCACCCCTCCACTTT	CATSTTGNSPLHF
TRBV2	-	TRBD2	TRBJ2-5	TGTGCCAGCGCTGACCTAGCGGGGGATCGAGAGACCCAGTACTTC	CASADLAGDRETQYF
TRBV7-6	few	-	TRBJ1-2	TGTGCCAGCAGCTTAGACCATGGGTATGGCTACACCTTC	CASSLDHGYGYTF
TRBV28	many	-	TRBJ1-1	TGTGCCAGCAGTCTGGCGGACAGAGACACTGAAGCTTTCTTT	CASSLADRDTEAFF
TRBV5-1	-	-	TRBJ2-5	TGCGCCAGCAGCTTGGAGGGTCCTCATCAAGAGACCCAGTACTTC	CASSLEGPHQETQYF
TRBV4-3	many	-	TRBJ1-2	TGCGCCAGCAGCCAAGGGTCAGGGGAGGGCTATGGCTACACCTTC	CASSQGSGEGYGYTF
TRBV10-2	few	-	TRBJ2-7	TGCGCCAGCAGTGTTACGTTGATCGGCCCCCAGCACGAGCAGTACTTC	CASSVTLIGPQHEQYF
TRBV7-2	many	-	TRBJ2-5	TGTGCCAGCAGCTCGGCCCCCCAGGGTTATCAAGAGACCCAGTACTTC	CASSSAPQGYQETQYF
TRBV20-1	-	-	TRBJ2-7	TGCAGTGCTAGGCGGACTGCCCTGGACGAGCAGTACTTC	CSARRTALDEQYF
TRBV20-1	many	-	TRBJ2-5	TGCAGTGCTAGGGACCACCAAGAGACCCAGTACTTC	CSARDHQETQYF
TRBV3-1	many	-	TRBJ1-1	TGTGCCAGCAGCCAAGCACGGGGAACTGAAGCTTTCTTT	CASSQARGTEAFF
TRBV11-2	-	TRBD2	TRBJ2-4	TGTGCCAGCAGCCTCAGGACTAGCGGGAGGGGAGGCAAAAACATTCAGTACTTC	CASSLRTSGRGGKNIQYF
TRBV4-3	few	-	TRBJ1-2	TGCGCCAGCAGCCAAGGAACGACGGGAGGAGGAGGCCGGGGCTACACCTTC	CASSQGTTGGGGRGYTF
TRBV5-1	many	-	TRBJ1-6	TGCGCCAGCAGCCAAGGGGACCTCGATTCACCCCTCCACTTT	CASSQGDLDSPLHF
TRBV7-2	-	TRBD2	TRBJ2-3	TGTGCCAGCAGCTCTCTAGCGGGCCGAGATACGCAGTATTTT	CASSSLAGRDTQYF
TRBV7-2	few	-	TRBJ1-2	TGTGCCAGCGGATACACCAACTATGGCTACACCTTC	CASGYTNYGYTF
TRBV20-1	few	TRBD1	TRBJ1-6	TGCAGTGCCAAGGACAGGAGCTCCTATAATTCACCCCTCCACTTT	CSAKDRSSYNSPLHF
TRBV7-2	few	-	TRBJ2-7	TGTGCCAGCAGCTTAGGGGGAAGGAGCGAGCAGTACTTC	CASSLGGRSEQYF
TRBV20-1	-	-	TRBJ2-3	TGCAGTGCCGGTGGAGGGGGCATCACAGATACGCAGTATTTT	CSAGGGGITDTQYF
TRBV5-1	few	-	TRBJ2-1	TGCGCCAGCAATTGGGGCTCCTACAATGAGCAGTTCTTC	CASNWGSYNEQFF
TRBV5-1	-	-	TRBJ1-6	TGCGCCAGCAGCTGGCAGGTAGGGGATTCACCCCTCCACTTT	CASSWQVGDSPLHF
TRBV5-1	few	-	TRBJ2-1	TGCGCCAGCAGCTTGGTTCAGGGAGTCTACAATGAGCAGTTCTTC	CASSLVQGVYNEQFF
TRBV21-1	few	-	TRBJ2-3	TGTGCCAGCAGCAGTAATACGCAGTATTTT	CASSSNTQYF
TRBV4-2	-	-	TRBJ1-5	TGTGCCAGCAGCCAAGGCGGACAGAGGGATCAGCCCCAGCATTTT	CASSQGGQRDQPQHF
TRBV13	many	-	TRBJ2-5	TGTGCCAGCAGCTTAGGTCTCCGGGTTCAAGAGACCCAGTACTTC	CASSLGLRVQETQYF
TRBV7-2	-	TRBD2	TRBJ2-7	TGTGCCAGCAGCCCAACGGGACTAGCGACGTACGAGCAGTACTTC	CASSPTGLATYEQYF
TRBV5-1	few	TRBD1	TRBJ2-3	TGCGCCAGCAGCCCCGGACAGGGTAGAGGAGATACGCAGTATTTT	CASSPGQGRGDTQYF
TRBV4-1	few	-	TRBJ1-5	TGCGCCAGCAGCCCTCAGGGGATATTCAATCAGCCCCAGCATTTT	CASSPQGIFNQPQHF
TRBV5-1	many	TRBD1	TRBJ2-7	TGCGCCAGCAGCCCGGACAGGGGGACCTACGAGCAGTACTTC	CASSPDRGTYEQYF
TRBV27	-	TRBD2	TRBJ2-2	TGTGCCAGCAGTTTCACTAGCGGGGGGGCGCGTATCACCGGGGAGCTGTTTTTT	CASSFTSGGARITGELFF
TRBV29-1	-	TRBD1	TRBJ1-2	TGCAGCACTCGGGACAGGAACTATGGCTACACCTTC	CSTRDRNYGYTF
TRBV20-1	few	-	TRBJ1-3	TGCAGTGCGCGATCTGGGGCGGGGGCTGGAAACACCATATATTTT	CSARSGAGAGNTIYF
TRBV12-3/TRBV12-4	few	-	TRBJ1-5	TGTGCCAGCAGTCGTGCGGTCGGCAGGGGTCAGCCCCAGCATTTT	CASSRAVGRGQPQHF
TRBV7-2	few	-	TRBJ1-3	TGTGCCAGCAGTCCACGGTCCACGGCGGGCGGAAACACCATATATTTT	CASSPRSTAGGNTIYF
TRBV6-4	few	-	TRBJ2-3	TGTGCCAGCAGCGAACAGGGGAGGGGTACAGATACGCAGTATTTT	CASSEQGRGTDTQYF
TRBV6-1	many	TRBD2	TRBJ2-1	TGTGCCAGCCGTCTAGCGGGAGGACCTTACAATGAGCAGTTCTTC	CASRLAGGPYNEQFF
TRBV6-2/TRBV6-3	-	-	TRBJ2-7	TGTGCCAGCAGGCACAGGGCAACTTACGAGCAGTACTTC	CASRHRATYEQYF
TRBV7-3	many	TRBD2	TRBJ2-3	TGTGCCAGCAGCCCGCGGACTAGTGCAGATACGCAGTATTTT	CASSPRTSADTQYF
TRBV27	few	-	TRBJ2-3	TGTGCCAGCAGTTTACGTCTCAGATCCGATACGCAGTATTTT	CASSLRLRSDTQYF
TRBV20-1	few	-	TRBJ2-1	TGCAGTGCTAGAACACCGACGCGTCTCCTCAATGAGCAGTTCTTC	CSARTPTRLLNEQFF
TRBV4-3	-	TRBD1	TRBJ2-1	TGCGCCAGCAGCCAAGATCTGGACAGGGATTACAATGAGCAGTTCTTC	CASSQDLDRDYNEQFF
TRBV5-1	many	-	TRBJ2-7	TGCGCCAGCAGCTCTCAAGAAGGGGTCGAGCAGTACTTC	CASSSQEGVEQYF
TRBV4-2	many	-	TRBJ1-6	TGTGCCAGCAGCCAACGGCCAGGGTTCTCACCCCTCCACTTT	CASSQRPGFSPLHF
TRBV5-1	few	-	TRBJ2-7	TGCGCCAGCAGCCCTGAGGGACGCGGTTACTACGAGCAGTACTTC	CASSPEGRGYYEQYF
TRBV6-6	few	-	TRBJ1-1	TGTGCCAGCAGTCCCAGGGCGGACACTGAAGCTTTCTTT	CASSPRADTEAFF
TRBV10-3	-	-	TRBJ2-7	TGTGCCATCGCGTTATCCCCCGGGACCGTCTCCTACGAGCAGTACTTC	CAIALSPGTVSYEQYF
TRBV7-2	-	TRBD2	TRBJ2-3	TGTGCCAGCAGCTCCTGGAGGCGGGGGATAAATACGCAGTATTTT	CASSSWRRGINTQYF
TRBV20-1	-	TRBD1	TRBJ2-1	TGCAGTGCCAAACGGACAGGGGGCTATTACAATGAGCAGTTCTTC	CSAKRTGGYYNEQFF
TRBV6-5	many	TRBD2	TRBJ2-1	TGTGCCAGCAGTTACTCGCTAGCGGGAGTCAATGAGCAGTTCTTC	CASSYSLAGVNEQFF
TRBV2	-	-	TRBJ1-5	TGTGCCAGCATGGGGACCCTTAGCAATCAGCCCCAGCATTTT	CASMGTLSNQPQHF
TRBV24-1	few	TRBD1	TRBJ2-3	TGTGCCACCAGTGATGGGGACAGACCGCAGTATTTT	CATSDGDRPQYF
TRBV15	few	-	TRBJ1-3	TGTGCCACCAGCAGAGATCTGGGCGGTTATTCCTCTGGAAACACCATATATTTT	CATSRDLGGYSSGNTIYF
TRBV20-1	few	TRBD1	TRBJ2-3	TGCAGTGCTCCTGTCCAGACAGGGGCGGCAGATACGCAGTATTTT	CSAPVQTGAADTQYF
TRBV6-5	many	-	TRBJ2-3	TGTGCCAGCAGTTACTCCGAGACAATCACAGATACGCAGTATTTT	CASSYSETITDTQYF
TRBV20-1	few	-	TRBJ2-7	TGCAGTGCTAGCCTCATAGTTACTAGCTCCTACGAGCAGTACTTC	CSASLIVTSSYEQYF
TRBV4-3	-	TRBD2	TRBJ2-1	TGCGCCAGCAGCCAAGGACCCGGATTAGTAGCGGGAGTCCATGAGCAGTTCTTC	CASSQGPGLVAGVHEQFF
TRBV5-1	-	TRBD1	TRBJ1-5	TGCGCCAGCAGCTTGGGAGGGACAGTCAATCAGCCCCAGCATTTT	CASSLGGTVNQPQHF
TRBV12-5	-	TRBD2	TRBJ2-7	TGTGCTAGTGGTTTGGGACTAGCGGGAGGTGACGAGCAGTACTTC	CASGLGLAGGDEQYF
TRBV20-1	many	-	TRBJ1-1	TGCAGTGCCTCCAGAAGCACTGAAGCTTTCTTT	CSASRSTEAFF
TRBV7-2	many	TRBD1	TRBJ1-2	TGTGCCAGCAGCTTACAATGGTGGGACAGCAATGGCTACACCTTC	CASSLQWWDSNGYTF